This TCR beta chain appears in the sequencing data of a study of T cell responses to AZD1222 COVID-19 vaccine. Study-wide points: Targets within unmutated variant regions were reportedly found for nearly half of spike-specific TCRs. No repertoire was sampled before or during the peak T cell response, only after it. Regions 160-218 and 743-854 held dominance among vaccine-associated CD4 TCRs, which spanned spike.

In the case of this clone: Antigen specificity is unknown.

The V gene's germline CDR1 is SGHTA and CDR2 FQGTGA. V lost 5 bases and J 3 bases, leaving 19 bases between the germline ends. The CDR3 spans 17 residues. TCRdb's table, derived via immunoSEQ multiplex PCR, lists solely in-frame clones and lacks some. The sample contains almost 50,000 clones, roughly 84% of which appear only once. The input for sequencing was peripheral blood, taken on day 0 of MenACWY control vaccination. The sequence was collected from an adult in good health. V usage is TRBV7-3 and J usage is TRBJ2-2, with D tentatively TRBD1 or TRBD2 (5 bases each). As DNA, the CDR3 is TGTGCCAGCAGCCAAACGTGGTGGGGGATATACACCGGGGAGCTGTTTTTT. It specifies CASSQTWWGIYTGELFF.